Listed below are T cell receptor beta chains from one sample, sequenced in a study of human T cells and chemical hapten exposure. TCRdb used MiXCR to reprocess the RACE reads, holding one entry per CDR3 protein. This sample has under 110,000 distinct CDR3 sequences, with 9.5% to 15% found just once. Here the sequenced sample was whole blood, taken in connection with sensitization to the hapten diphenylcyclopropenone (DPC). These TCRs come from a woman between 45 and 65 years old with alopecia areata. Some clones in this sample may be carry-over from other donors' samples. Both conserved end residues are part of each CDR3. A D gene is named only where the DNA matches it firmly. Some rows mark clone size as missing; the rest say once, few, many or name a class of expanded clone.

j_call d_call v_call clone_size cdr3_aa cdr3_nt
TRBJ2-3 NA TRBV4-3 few CASSQVPSGRDTQYF TGCGCCAGCAGCCAAGTACCCAGTGGCAGGGATACGCAGTATTTT
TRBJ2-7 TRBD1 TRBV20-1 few CSARGDSSYEQYF TGCAGTGCTAGGGGGGACAGCTCCTACGAGCAGTACTTC
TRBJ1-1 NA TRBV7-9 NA CASSLGQGDVNTEAFF TGTGCCAGCAGCTTAGGCCAGGGAGATGTAAACACTGAAGCTTTCTTT
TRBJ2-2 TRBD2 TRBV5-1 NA CASSLGLAGYNTGELFF TGCGCCAGCAGCCTAGGACTAGCGGGATACAACACCGGGGAGCTGTTTTTT
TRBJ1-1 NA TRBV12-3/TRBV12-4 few CASNGWGNTEAFF TGTGCCAGCAATGGGTGGGGGAACACTGAAGCTTTCTTT
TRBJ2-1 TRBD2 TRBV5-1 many CASSFAGLGNEQFF TGCGCCAGCAGTTTCGCGGGACTAGGGAATGAGCAGTTCTTC
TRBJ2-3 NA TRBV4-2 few CASSRQAGGGHGIDTQYF TGTGCCAGCAGCCGACAAGCTGGCGGGGGACACGGGATAGATACGCAGTATTTT
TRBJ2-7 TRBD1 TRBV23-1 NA CASSQGQGAVYEQYF TGCGCCAGCAGTCAGGGACAGGGGGCGGTATACGAGCAGTACTTC
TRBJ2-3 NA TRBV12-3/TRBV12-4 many CASRKRGYRTDTQYF TGTGCCAGCAGAAAACGGGGGTATCGCACAGATACGCAGTATTTT
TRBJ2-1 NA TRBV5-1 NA CASSLTPSGTEQFF TGCGCCAGCAGCTTGACCCCCTCGGGGACTGAGCAGTTCTTC
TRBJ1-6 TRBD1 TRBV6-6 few CASITGVPNSPLHF TGTGCCAGCATTACAGGGGTCCCGAATTCACCCCTCCACTTT
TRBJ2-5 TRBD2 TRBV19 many CASRPDHGRAVAQYF TGTGCCAGTAGACCTGACCACGGGAGGGCCGTGGCCCAGTACTTC
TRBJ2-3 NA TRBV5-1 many CASSLTSTLHTQYF TGCGCCAGCAGCTTGACTAGCACGCTTCATACGCAGTATTTT
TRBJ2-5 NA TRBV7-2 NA CASSSIGGPIGETQYF TGTGCCAGCAGTTCTATAGGGGGGCCCATCGGAGAGACCCAGTACTTC
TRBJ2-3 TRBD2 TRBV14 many CASSQDPMGSGVLASTDTQYF TGTGCCAGCAGCCAAGATCCCATGGGTAGCGGGGTCCTCGCCAGCACAGATACGCAGTATTTT
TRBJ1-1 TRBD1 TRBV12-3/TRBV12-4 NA CASSLTGQGSEAFF TGTGCCAGCAGCCTGACAGGGCAGGGCTCTGAAGCTTTCTTT
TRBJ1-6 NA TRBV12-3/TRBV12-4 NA CASSPGQTYSPLHF TGTGCCAGCAGTCCGGGACAAACGTATTCACCCCTCCACTTT
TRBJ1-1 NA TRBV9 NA CASSAPVGTQHTEAFF TGTGCCAGCAGCGCTCCCGTAGGAACGCAACACACTGAAGCTTTCTTT
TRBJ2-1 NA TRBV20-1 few CSARGGWLGDNEQFF TGCAGTGCTAGAGGAGGCTGGCTAGGCGACAATGAGCAGTTCTTC
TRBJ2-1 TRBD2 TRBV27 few CASSLSPLLAGLSYNEQFF TGTGCCAGCAGTTTATCTCCTTTACTAGCGGGGTTGAGCTACAATGAGCAGTTCTTC
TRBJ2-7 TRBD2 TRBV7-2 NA CASSFPTSGGLYEQYF TGTGCCAGCAGCTTCCCGACTAGCGGGGGCCTCTACGAGCAGTACTTC
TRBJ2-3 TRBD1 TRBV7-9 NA CASSLRQGARKDTQYF TGTGCCAGCAGCCTCCGACAGGGGGCGAGGAAAGATACGCAGTATTTT
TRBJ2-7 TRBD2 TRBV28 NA CASSLPQGGAEKQYF TGTGCCAGCAGTCTCCCTCAGGGAGGGGCTGAGAAGCAGTACTTC
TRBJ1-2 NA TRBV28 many CATQAGRGYTF TGTGCCACTCAGGCCGGTAGGGGCTACACCTTC
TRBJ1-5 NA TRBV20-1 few CSAQTRPGRLGQPQHF TGCAGTGCTCAGACCCGACCGGGGAGGTTGGGTCAGCCCCAGCATTTT
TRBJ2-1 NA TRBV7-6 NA CASSLVSVSYNEQFF TGTGCCAGCAGCTTAGTATCTGTCTCCTACAATGAGCAGTTCTTC
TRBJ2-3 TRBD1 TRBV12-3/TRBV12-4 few CASRPLRGRGPTDTQYF TGTGCCAGCAGACCGTTGAGGGGGCGCGGTCCGACAGATACGCAGTATTTT
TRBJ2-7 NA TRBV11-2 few CASSLDRGSYEQYF TGTGCCAGCAGCTTAGATAGGGGTTCCTACGAGCAGTACTTC
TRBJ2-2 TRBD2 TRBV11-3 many CASSFSLAGGLTGELFF TGTGCCAGCAGCTTCTCATTAGCGGGAGGGCTCACCGGGGAGCTGTTTTTT
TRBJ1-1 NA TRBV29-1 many CSAQLNTEAFF TGCAGCGCTCAGCTTAACACTGAAGCTTTCTTT
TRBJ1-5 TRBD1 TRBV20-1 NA CSAIQGNQPQHF TGCAGTGCTATACAGGGGAATCAGCCCCAGCATTTT
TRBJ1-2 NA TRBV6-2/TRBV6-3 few CASSYPVDGYTF TGTGCCAGCAGTTACCCCGTAGATGGCTACACCTTC
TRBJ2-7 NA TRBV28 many CASNTGQRIYEQYF TGTGCCAGCAATACAGGCCAGCGCATCTACGAGCAGTACTTC
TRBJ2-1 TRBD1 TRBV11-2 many CASTPRQGRLYEQFF TGTGCCAGCACCCCTAGACAGGGTCGGTTGTATGAGCAGTTCTTC
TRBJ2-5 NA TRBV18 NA CASSPRTMNQETQYF TGTGCCAGCTCACCTCGGACTATGAACCAAGAGACCCAGTACTTC
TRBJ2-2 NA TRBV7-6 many CASSPRTETNTGELFF TGTGCCAGCAGCCCCCGGACGGAAACGAACACCGGGGAGCTGTTTTTT
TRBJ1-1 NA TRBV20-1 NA CSARQRYTEAFF TGCAGTGCTAGACAGAGATACACTGAAGCTTTCTTT